These 18 T cell receptor beta chains were all obtained from the same sample, sequenced in a study of identifying expanded T cells in peripheral blood. Assay: immunoSEQ multiplex PCR; the TCRdb copy retains only in-frame clones and omits some. The table lists some 93,000 clones, almost 90% of them singletons. The sample consisted of blood. The source is a person aged 18-70 years in good health.

The chain couples TRBV5-1 to TRBJ2-3; TRBD2 agrees at 7 bases. Germline CDR1 is SGHRS and CDR2 is YFSETQ. The V segment lost 7 bases and the J segment 6 bases; nucleotides outside the gene matches: 17. The CDR3 totals 16 residues. The CDR3 sequence: CASLGGEVGAGDTQYF. DNA for the CDR3: TGCGCCAGCTTGGGCGGGGAGGTAGGAGCGGGGGATACGCAGTATTTT.

The chain has TRBV4-3 and TRBJ2-7, with D possibly matching TRBD2 (5 bases). V was trimmed by 0 bases and J by 3 bases, leaving 12 bases between them. CDR1 LGHNA and CDR2 YSLEER come from the germline V gene. This CDR3 has 15 residues. CDR3: CASSQEGAAHYEQYF. The CDR3 bases are TGCGCCAGCAGCCAAGAGGGAGCGGCACACTACGAGCAGTACTTC.

V is TRBV6-5 and J is TRBJ2-5; D remains unclear. This CDR3 is built from 16 residues. The ends were cut back, 0 bases at V and 3 bases at J, with 14 bases in the middle. Germline V gene data show CDR1 as MNHEY and CDR2 as SVGAGI. CDR3 in DNA: TGTGCCAGCAGTTACTCGATGGCACCGGGTGAAGAGACCCAGTACTTC. It is translated as CASSYSMAPGEETQYF.

The chain employs TRBV7-9 and TRBJ2-5; the match to TRBD2 covers 8 bases. The closer fit of TRBJ2-7 to the DNA end suggests the J call may be wrong. The CDR3 is 14 amino acids. Germline values: CDR1 SEHNR, CDR2 FQNEAQ (reference sequence). CDR3 DNA: TGTGCCAGCAGCTTAACTAGCGGCGCCTACGAGCAGTACTTC. Its protein is CASSLTSGAYEQYF.

The chain employs TRBV6-5 and TRBJ2-3; the D gene is possibly TRBD1 (6 bases). This CDR3 spans 12 amino acids. Germline loops: CDR1 MNHEY, CDR2 SVGAGI. Trimming cost V 6 bases and J 6 bases, with 10 bases left between them. CDR3 region: CASSRTGDTQYF. The CDR3 coding sequence is TGTGCCAGCAGCCGTACAGGGGATACGCAGTATTTT.

The chain employs TRBV2 and TRBJ1-1; D remains unclear. Looked up from germline, CDR1 is SNHLY and CDR2 is FYNNEI. There are 13 residues in the CDR3. The V end was cut by 7 bases, the J end by 1 base, with 10 bases between. CDR3 loop: CASNTRPNTEAFF. CDR3 bases: TGTGCCAGCAATACCAGACCGAACACTGAAGCTTTCTTT.

The chain couples TRBV29-1 to TRBJ1-1; D is possibly TRBD1 (6 bases). CDR3 size: 12 residues. The germline V gene has CDR1 SQVTM and CDR2 ANQGSEA. The ends were cut back, 5 bases at V and 4 bases at J, with 11 bases in the middle. For the CDR3, the DNA is TGCAGCGTTTTCCCGGGGGCCACTGAAGCTTTCTTT. Translation gives CSVFPGATEAFF. Complete variable domain (other parts from reference TRBV29-1 and TRBJ1-1): SAVISQKPSRDICQRGTSLTIQCQVDSQVTMMFWYRQQPGQSLTLIATANQGSEATYESGFVIDKFPISRPNLTFSTLTVSNMSPEDSSIYLCSVFPGATEAFFGQGTRLTVV.

V is TRBV11-2 and J is TRBJ1-4, with D perhaps TRBD1 (6 bases). Germline values: CDR1 SGHAT, CDR2 FQNNGV. The CDR3 sequence is 19 residues long. The V end lost 5 bases, the J end lost 0 bases, and 22 bases lay between the germline ends. The CDR3 sequence is CASSLGAVRGDATNEKLFF. CDR3 in DNA: TGTGCCAGCAGCCTGGGGGCAGTGAGAGGAGACGCAACTAATGAAAAACTGTTTTTT.

This clone showed up just once. CDR3 loop: CASTWDGSGANVLTF. For the CDR3, the DNA is TGCGCCAGCACATGGGACGGTTCTGGGGCCAACGTCCTGACTTTC. The chain has TRBV5-1 and TRBJ2-6, with D perhaps assigned TRBD1 or TRBD2 (5 bases each). Germline CDR1 is SGHRS and CDR2 is YFSETQ. The V gene lost 6 bases and the J gene lost 1 base, with 11 bases spanning the gap. The CDR3 length is 15 residues.

The rearrangement joins TRBV6-6 to TRBJ2-3; 11 bases align to TRBD2. The CDR3 totals 16 residues. Germline-derived CDR1 and CDR2 are MNHNY and SVGAGI (reference sequence). Trimming cost V 6 bases and J 4 bases; bases outside gene matches: 9. The CDR3 loop is CASRLNSGGAADTQYF. CDR3 nucleotide sequence: TGTGCCAGCAGGCTGAATAGCGGGGGGGCGGCAGATACGCAGTATTTT.

V usage is TRBV27 and J usage is TRBJ2-7; D unresolved. This CDR3 comprises 13 residues. The ends were cut back, 3 bases at V and 0 bases at J, with 6 bases in the middle. Germline V gene sequence: CDR1 MNHEY, CDR2 SMNVEV (reference sequence). CDR3 sequence reads: CASSLKSSYEQYF. The CDR3 region has the DNA TGTGCCAGCAGTTTGAAGAGCTCCTACGAGCAGTACTTC.

The gene calls are TRBV28 and TRBJ1-6; tentative D call: TRBD1 (6 bases). Trimming cost V 6 bases and J 9 bases, with 18 bases left between them. The CDR3 length is 15 residues. Germline V gene lookup returns CDR1 MDHEN and CDR2 SYDVKM. In DNA, the CDR3 is TGTGCCAGCAGGGTACAGGGCGAGCTCGGTTCACCCCTCCACTTT. Protein sequence: CASRVQGELGSPLHF.

The chain employs TRBV5-4 and TRBJ1-5; D unclear. The CDR3 consists of 15 residues. Germline V gene lookup returns CDR1 SGHNT and CDR2 YYREEE (reference sequence). Trimming pared 4 bases from V and 1 base from J, leaving 12 bases between. The CDR3 nucleotides are TGTGCCAGCAGCCCTGGGCGCGGAAGCAATCAGCCCCAGCATTTT. Residues: CASSPGRGSNQPQHF.

This chain uses TRBV29-1 with TRBJ2-7; 10 nucleotides line up with TRBD1. V shed 4 bases, J shed 4 bases, and the junction held 1 base outside the gene matches. Germline CDR1 and CDR2: SQVTM and ANQGSEA. This CDR3 region has 12 residues. The CDR3 region has the DNA TGCAGCGTTGGGGACAGGGGATACGAGCAGTACTTC. Its protein is CSVGDRGYEQYF.

The V call is TRBV2, the J call TRBJ1-2, with a weak D call TRBD1 (5 bases). Germline values: CDR1 SNHLY, CDR2 FYNNEI. The length of the CDR3 is 13 residues. V lost 6 bases to trimming and J lost 5 bases, with 13 bases between them. CDR3 in DNA: TGTGCCAGCAGCCAAGTGGGGGATTATGGCTACACCTTC. Its translation: CASSQVGDYGYTF.

The rearrangement joins TRBV11-2 to TRBJ2-5, with 9 bases identical to TRBD1. The CDR3 is 18 residues long. Germline trimming cut 3 bases from V and 7 bases from J; bases unmatched to any gene: 18. The germline V gene has CDR1 SGHAT and CDR2 FQNNGV. This CDR3 reads CASSFPTQGAQMGPTQYF. The CDR3 DNA sequence: TGTGCCAGCAGCTTTCCTACACAGGGGGCTCAGATGGGGCCGACCCAGTACTTC. Supplemented by reference TRBV11-2 and TRBJ2-5, the full variable domain reads EAGVAQSPRYKIIEKRQSVAFWCNPISGHATLYWYQQILGQGPKLLIQFQNNGVVDDSQLPKDRFSAERLKGVDSTLKIQPAKLEDSAVYLCASSFPTQGAQMGPTQYFGPGTRLLVL.

This chain joins TRBV28 and TRBJ2-5, with a weak D call TRBD1 (5 bases). CDR3 length: 14 amino acids. The V end was cut by 3 bases, the J end by 2 bases, with 10 bases between. Germline V gene sequence: CDR1 MDHEN, CDR2 SYDVKM. CDR3 DNA: TGTGCCAGCAGTTTCATTGACAGACAAGAGACCCAGTACTTC. Its protein product is CASSFIDRQETQYF. The full variable domain, with the rest looked up from reference TRBV28 and TRBJ2-5, is DVKVTQSSRYLVKRTGEKVFLECVQDMDHENMFWYRQDPGLGLRLIYFSYDVKMKEKGDIPEGYSVSREKKERFSLILESASTNQTSMYLCASSFIDRQETQYFGPGTRLLVL.

This sequence joins TRBV29-1 and TRBJ1-1, with D unresolved. V was pared by 4 bases and J by 9 bases, with 6 bases between. Germline V CDR1 and CDR2: SQVTM, ANQGSEA. This CDR3 has 9 residues. CDR3 protein: CSVGVQAFF. DNA for the CDR3: TGCAGCGTTGGCGTACAAGCTTTCTTT.